The 8 T cell receptor beta chains below all came from one sample that was sequenced in a study of T cell changes during pregnancy in multiple sclerosis. Assay used: immunoSEQ multiplex PCR; TCRdb lists only in-frame clones, some missing. The sample has some 80,000 clones, nearly 95% seen once. Sequencing used peripheral blood, obtained in the second trimester of pregnancy. These TCRs come from a female donor with multiple sclerosis, enrolled in a pregnancy study.

This sequence joins TRBV5-1 and TRBJ1-1; TRBD1 agrees at 7 bases. In germline, CDR1 is SGHRS, CDR2 YFSETQ. This CDR3 is 13 amino acids long. V was clipped by 4 bases and J by 4 bases; unmatched bases: 4. CDR3 loop: CASSLTGVTEAFF. DNA of the CDR3: TGCGCCAGCAGCCTCACAGGGGTCACTGAAGCTTTCTTT.

The genes are TRBV28 and TRBJ1-1, with 9 bases that match TRBD1. With 8 bases clipped from V and 2 bases from J, the junction kept 12 bases outside the gene matches. Germline-derived CDR1 and CDR2 are MDHEN and SYDVKM. There are 16 residues in the CDR3. CDR3 in amino acids: CASQPAGTGQNTEAFF. The CDR3 DNA sequence: TGTGCCAGCCAACCTGCCGGGACAGGGCAAAACACTGAAGCTTTCTTT.

The chain has TRBV2 and TRBJ2-1; D gene ambiguous. This CDR3 is 13 amino acids long. V was clipped by 5 bases and J by 0 bases, with 5 bases between them. Looked up from germline, CDR1 is SNHLY and CDR2 is FYNNEI. The CDR3 coding sequence is TGTGCCAGCAGTTCGAGCTCCTACAATGAGCAGTTCTTC. Translated, it gives CASSSSSYNEQFF.

This chain links TRBV20-1 with TRBJ2-3, with D maybe TRBD1 (5 bases). Germline values: CDR1 DFQATT, CDR2 SNEGSKA (reference sequence). V was trimmed by 5 bases and J by 9 bases, leaving 12 bases between them. The CDR3 has 11 residues. The CDR3: CSAGREGTQYF. CDR3 nucleotide sequence: TGCAGTGCTGGCAGGGAAGGCACGCAGTATTTT.

This rearrangement joins TRBV7-2 to TRBJ2-2, with D unclear. V gave up 3 bases and J gave up 3 bases, with 2 bases separating them. Germline lookup yields CDR1 SGHTA and CDR2 FQGNSA. This CDR3 has 12 amino acids. The CDR3 spells CASSFYTGELFF. As DNA, the CDR3 is TGTGCCAGCAGCTTCTACACCGGGGAGCTGTTTTTT.

This chain joins TRBV2 and TRBJ1-1, with 9 positions matching TRBD1. CDR3 length: 13 amino acids. The germline V gene has CDR1 SNHLY and CDR2 FYNNEI. Germline trimming cut 5 bases from V and 4 bases from J; bases unmatched to any gene: 2. In nucleotides, the CDR3 is TGTGCCAGCAGTTTGACAGGGGGCACTGAAGCTTTCTTT. This encodes CASSLTGGTEAFF.

V is TRBV2 and J is TRBJ2-7, with a tentative D call TRBD1 (6 bases). Deletions cut 6 bases from V and 0 bases from J, with 12 bases between. Germline V CDR1 and CDR2: SNHLY, FYNNEI. This CDR3 has 14 amino acids. In nucleotides, the CDR3 is TGTGCCAGCAGCGAGAACAGGGTCTCCTACGAGCAGTACTTC. It is translated as CASSENRVSYEQYF.

The CDR3 loop is CASSLTSGGYNEQFF. In nucleotides, the CDR3 is TGTGCCAGCAGCCTTACTAGCGGGGGTTACAATGAGCAGTTCTTC. The chain links TRBV7-2 to TRBJ2-1, with 11 bases fitting TRBD2. V was pared by 5 bases and J by 4 bases, with 4 bases of the junction left unmatched. This CDR3 is built from 15 residues. Germline V gene data show CDR1 as SGHTA and CDR2 as FQGNSA.